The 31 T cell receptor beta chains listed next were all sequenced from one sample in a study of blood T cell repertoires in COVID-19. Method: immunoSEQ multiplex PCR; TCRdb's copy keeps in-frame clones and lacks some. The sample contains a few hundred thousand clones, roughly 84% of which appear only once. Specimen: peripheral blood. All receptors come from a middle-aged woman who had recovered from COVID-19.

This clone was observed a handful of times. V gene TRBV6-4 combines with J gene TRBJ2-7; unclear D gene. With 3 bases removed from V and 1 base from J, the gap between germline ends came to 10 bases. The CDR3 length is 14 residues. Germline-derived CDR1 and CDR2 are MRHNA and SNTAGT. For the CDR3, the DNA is TGTGCCAGCAGTGAGGGTCTAGAGTCCTACGAGCAGTACTTC. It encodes CASSEGLESYEQYF.

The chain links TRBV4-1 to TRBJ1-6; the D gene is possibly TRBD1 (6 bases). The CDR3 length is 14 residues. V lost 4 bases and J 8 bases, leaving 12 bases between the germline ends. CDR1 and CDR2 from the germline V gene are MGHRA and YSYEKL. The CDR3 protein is CASSRGDNDSPLHF. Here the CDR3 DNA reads TGCGCCAGCAGCCGTGGGGACAACGATTCACCCCTCCACTTT.

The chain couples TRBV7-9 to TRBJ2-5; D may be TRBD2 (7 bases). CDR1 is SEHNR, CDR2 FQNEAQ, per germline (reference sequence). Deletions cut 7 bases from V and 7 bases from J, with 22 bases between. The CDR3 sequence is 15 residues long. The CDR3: CASTLPGGQIPTQYF. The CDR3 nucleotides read TGTGCCAGCACCCTCCCGGGGGGCCAAATCCCGACCCAGTACTTC. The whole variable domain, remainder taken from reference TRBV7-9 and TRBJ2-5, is DTGVSQNPRHKITKRGQNVTFRCDPISEHNRLYWYRQTLGQGPEFLTYFQNEAQLEKSRLLSDRFSAERPKGSFSTLEIQRTEQGDSAMYLCASTLPGGQIPTQYFGPGTRLLVL.

The chain's CDR3 is CASSKGTAPSNYGYTF. The DNA for the CDR3 is TGTGCCAGCAGTAAGGGGACAGCCCCGTCTAACTATGGCTACACCTTC. This sequence joins TRBV6-2 or TRBV6-3 and TRBJ1-2, with 7 bases lining up with TRBD1. The junction had 9 bases not matched to a gene; V was cut back by 5 bases and J by 0 bases. Germline V gene sequence: CDR1 MNHEY, CDR2 SVGEGT. This CDR3 region has 16 residues.

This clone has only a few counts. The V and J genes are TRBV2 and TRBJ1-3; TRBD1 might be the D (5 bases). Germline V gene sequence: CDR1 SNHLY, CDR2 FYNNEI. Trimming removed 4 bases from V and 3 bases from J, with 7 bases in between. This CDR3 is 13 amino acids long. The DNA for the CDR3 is TGTGCCAGCAGTGGGACATTTGGAAACACCATATATTTT. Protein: CASSGTFGNTIYF.

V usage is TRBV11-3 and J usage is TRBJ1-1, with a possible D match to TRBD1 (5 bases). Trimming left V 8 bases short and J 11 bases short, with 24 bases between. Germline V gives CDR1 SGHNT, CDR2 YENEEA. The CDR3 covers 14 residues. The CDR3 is CASAIRGGERGAFF. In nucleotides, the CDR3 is TGTGCCAGCGCCATCCGGGGAGGGGAGAGGGGCGCTTTCTTT.

In DNA form, the CDR3 reads TGTGCCAGCAGGCAAAATTCTAACCCTAGCACAGATACGCAGTATTTT. Protein product: CASRQNSNPSTDTQYF. The chain has TRBV6-6 and TRBJ2-3; no reliable D call. The CDR3 extends over 16 amino acids. Trimming stripped 6 bases from V and 0 bases from J, with 16 bases between. Germline V gene sequence: CDR1 MNHNY, CDR2 SVGAGI (reference sequence).

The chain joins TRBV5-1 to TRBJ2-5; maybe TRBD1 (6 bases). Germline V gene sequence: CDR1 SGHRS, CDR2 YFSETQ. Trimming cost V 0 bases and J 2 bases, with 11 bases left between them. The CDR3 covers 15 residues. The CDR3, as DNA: TGCGCCAGCAGCTTGGGGACAGTGCCTCAAGAGACCCAGTACTTC. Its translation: CASSLGTVPQETQYF.

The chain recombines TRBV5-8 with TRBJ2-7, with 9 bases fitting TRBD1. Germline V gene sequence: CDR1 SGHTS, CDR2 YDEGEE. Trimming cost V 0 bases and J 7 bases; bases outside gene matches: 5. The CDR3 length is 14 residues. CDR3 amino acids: CASSLAGTGFEQYF. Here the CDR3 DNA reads TGTGCCAGCAGCTTGGCGGGGACAGGGTTTGAGCAGTACTTC.

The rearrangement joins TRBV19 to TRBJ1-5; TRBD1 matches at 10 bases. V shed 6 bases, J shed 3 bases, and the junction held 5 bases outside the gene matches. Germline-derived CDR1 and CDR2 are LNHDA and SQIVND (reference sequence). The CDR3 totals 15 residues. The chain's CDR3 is CASRQGTGANQPQHF. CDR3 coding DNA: TGTGCCAGTAGGCAGGGGACAGGGGCCAATCAGCCCCAGCATTTT.

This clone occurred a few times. This chain's CDR3 is CASSQLLSGSGTGELFF. The CDR3 DNA sequence: TGCGCCAGCAGCCAGCTCCTTAGCGGGTCCGGCACCGGGGAGCTGTTTTTT. This chain links TRBV4-3 with TRBJ2-2, with TRBD2 matching 7 bases. V trimming: 3 bases; J trimming: 4 bases; junction bases outside the gene matches: 11. The CDR3 runs 17 residues. The germline V gene encodes CDR1 LGHNA and CDR2 YSLEER.

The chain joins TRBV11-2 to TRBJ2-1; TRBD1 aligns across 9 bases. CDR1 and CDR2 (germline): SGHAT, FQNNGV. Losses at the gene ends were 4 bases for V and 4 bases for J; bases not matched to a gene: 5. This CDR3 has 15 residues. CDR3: CASSWGTGPYNEQFF. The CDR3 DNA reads TGTGCCAGCAGCTGGGGGACAGGGCCTTACAATGAGCAGTTCTTC.

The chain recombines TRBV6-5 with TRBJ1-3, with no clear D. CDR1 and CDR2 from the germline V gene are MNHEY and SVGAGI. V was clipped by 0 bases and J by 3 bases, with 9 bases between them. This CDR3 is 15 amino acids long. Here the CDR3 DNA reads TGTGCCAGCAGTTACTCGGTAACGGTTGGAAACACCATATATTTT. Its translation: CASSYSVTVGNTIYF.

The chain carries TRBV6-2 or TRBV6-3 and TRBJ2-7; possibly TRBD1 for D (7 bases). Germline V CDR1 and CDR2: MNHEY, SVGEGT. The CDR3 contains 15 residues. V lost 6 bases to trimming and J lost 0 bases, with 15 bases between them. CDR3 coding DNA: TGTGCCAGCAGCCCCAGGGGGGCCAACTCCTACGAGCAGTACTTC. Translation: CASSPRGANSYEQYF.

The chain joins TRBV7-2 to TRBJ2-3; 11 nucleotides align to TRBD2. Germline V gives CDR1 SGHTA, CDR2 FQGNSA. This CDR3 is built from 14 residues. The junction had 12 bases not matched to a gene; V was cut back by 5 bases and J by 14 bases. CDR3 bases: TGTGCCAGCAGCCCTTATAGCGGGGGGGCCGTCCCGTATTTT. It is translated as CASSPYSGGAVPYF.

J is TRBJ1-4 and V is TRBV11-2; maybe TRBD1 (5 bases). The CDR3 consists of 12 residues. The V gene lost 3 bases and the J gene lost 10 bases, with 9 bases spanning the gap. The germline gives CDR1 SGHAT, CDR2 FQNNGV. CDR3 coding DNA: TGTGCCAGCAGCTTCCCGGGGGGAAAACTGTTTTTT. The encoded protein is CASSFPGGKLFF.

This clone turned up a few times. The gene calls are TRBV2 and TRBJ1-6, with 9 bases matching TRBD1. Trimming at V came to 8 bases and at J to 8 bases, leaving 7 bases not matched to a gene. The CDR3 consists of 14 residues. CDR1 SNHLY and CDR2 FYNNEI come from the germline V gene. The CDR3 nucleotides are TGTGCCAGCGGGGACAGGGCAGGCTATTCACCCCTCCACTTT. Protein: CASGDRAGYSPLHF.

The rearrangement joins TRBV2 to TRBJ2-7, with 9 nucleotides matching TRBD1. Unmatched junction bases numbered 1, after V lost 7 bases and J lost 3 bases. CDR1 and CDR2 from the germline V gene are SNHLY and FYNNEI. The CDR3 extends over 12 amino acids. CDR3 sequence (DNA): TGTGCCAGCACGGGACAGGGCTACGAGCAGTACTTC. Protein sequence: CASTGQGYEQYF.

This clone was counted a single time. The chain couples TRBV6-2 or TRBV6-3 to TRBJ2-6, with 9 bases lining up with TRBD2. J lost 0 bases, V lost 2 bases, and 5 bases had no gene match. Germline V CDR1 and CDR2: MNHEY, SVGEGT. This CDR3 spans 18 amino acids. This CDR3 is CASSYGAGGSSGANVLTF. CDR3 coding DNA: TGTGCCAGCAGTTACGGAGCGGGGGGAAGCTCTGGGGCCAACGTCCTGACTTTC.

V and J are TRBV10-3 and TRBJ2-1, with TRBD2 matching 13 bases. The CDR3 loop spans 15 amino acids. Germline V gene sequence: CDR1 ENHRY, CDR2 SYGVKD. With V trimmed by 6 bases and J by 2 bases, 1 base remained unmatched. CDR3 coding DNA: TGTGCCATCAGGACTAGCGGGGGGCCCTACAATGAGCAGTTCTTC. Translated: CAIRTSGGPYNEQFF.

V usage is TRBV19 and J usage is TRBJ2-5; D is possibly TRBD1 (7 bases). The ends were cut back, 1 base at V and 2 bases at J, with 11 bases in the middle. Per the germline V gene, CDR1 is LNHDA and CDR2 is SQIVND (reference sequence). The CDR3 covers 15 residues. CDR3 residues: CASSIGGTDQETQYF. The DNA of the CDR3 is TGTGCCAGTAGTATAGGCGGGACAGATCAAGAGACCCAGTACTTC. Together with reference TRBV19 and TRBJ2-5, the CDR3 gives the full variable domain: DGGITQSPKYLFRKEGQNVTLSCEQNLNHDAMYWYRQDPGQGLRLIYYSQIVNDFQKGDIAEGYSVSREKKESFPLTVTSAQKNPTAFYLCASSIGGTDQETQYFGPGTRLLVL.

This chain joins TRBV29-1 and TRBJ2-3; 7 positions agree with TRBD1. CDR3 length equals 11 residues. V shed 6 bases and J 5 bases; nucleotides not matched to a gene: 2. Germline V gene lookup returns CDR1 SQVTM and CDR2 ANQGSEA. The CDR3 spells CSVPGGDTQYF. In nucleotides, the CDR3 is TGCAGCGTCCCAGGGGGAGATACGCAGTATTTT.

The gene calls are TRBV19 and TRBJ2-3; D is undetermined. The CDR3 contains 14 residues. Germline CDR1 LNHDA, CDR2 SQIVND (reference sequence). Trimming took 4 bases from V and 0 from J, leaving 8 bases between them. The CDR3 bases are TGTGCCAGTAGTAGAACGACAAGCACAGATACGCAGTATTTT. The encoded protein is CASSRTTSTDTQYF.

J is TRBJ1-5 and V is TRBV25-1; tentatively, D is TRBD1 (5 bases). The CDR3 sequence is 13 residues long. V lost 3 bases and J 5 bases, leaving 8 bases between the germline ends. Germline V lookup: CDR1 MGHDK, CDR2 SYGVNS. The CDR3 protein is CASSDQGYQPQHF. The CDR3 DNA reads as TGTGCCAGCAGTGATCAGGGCTATCAGCCCCAGCATTTT.

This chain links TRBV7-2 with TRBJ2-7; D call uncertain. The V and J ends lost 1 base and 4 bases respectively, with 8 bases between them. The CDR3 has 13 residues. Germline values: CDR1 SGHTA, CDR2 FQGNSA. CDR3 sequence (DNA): TGTGCCAGCAGCTTAGATGCGGATTACGAGCAGTACTTC. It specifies CASSLDADYEQYF. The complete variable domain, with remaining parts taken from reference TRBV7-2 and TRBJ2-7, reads GAGVSQSPSNKVTEKGKDVELRCDPISGHTALYWYRQSLGQGLEFLIYFQGNSAPDKSGLPSDRFSAERTGGSVSTLTIQRTQQEDSAVYLCASSLDADYEQYFGPGTRLTVT.

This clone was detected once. CDR3 protein: CASRSQGDTNEKLFF. CDR3 coding DNA: TGTGCCAGCAGATCTCAGGGGGACACTAATGAAAAACTGTTTTTT. The chain combines TRBV2 with TRBJ1-4; 7 nucleotides line up with TRBD1. The CDR3 runs to 15 residues. V lost 6 bases, J lost 2 bases, and 6 bases stayed unmatched. The V gene's germline CDR1 is SNHLY and CDR2 FYNNEI.

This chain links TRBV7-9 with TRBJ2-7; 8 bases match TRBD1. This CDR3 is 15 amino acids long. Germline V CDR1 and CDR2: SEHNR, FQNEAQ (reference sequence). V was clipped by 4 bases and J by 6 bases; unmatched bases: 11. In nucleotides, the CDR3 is TGTGCCAGCAGCTCCTGGACAGGGCAGACGTCCGAGCAGTACTTC. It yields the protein CASSSWTGQTSEQYF.

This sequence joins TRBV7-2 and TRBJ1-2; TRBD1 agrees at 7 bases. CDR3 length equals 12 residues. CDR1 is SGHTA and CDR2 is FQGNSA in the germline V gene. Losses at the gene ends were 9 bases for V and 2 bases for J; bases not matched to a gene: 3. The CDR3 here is CASKQGNYGYTF. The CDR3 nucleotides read TGTGCCAGTAAACAGGGGAACTATGGCTACACCTTC.

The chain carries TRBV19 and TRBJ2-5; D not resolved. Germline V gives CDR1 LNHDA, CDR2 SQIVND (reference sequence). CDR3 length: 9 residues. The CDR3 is CVPRVAQYF. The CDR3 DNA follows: TGTGTACCAAGAGTGGCCCAGTACTTC.

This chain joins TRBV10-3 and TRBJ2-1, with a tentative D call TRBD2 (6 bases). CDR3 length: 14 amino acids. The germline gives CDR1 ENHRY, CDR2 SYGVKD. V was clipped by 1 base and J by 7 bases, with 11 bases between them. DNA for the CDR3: TGTGCCATCAGTGAGTTGGGACTCCAAAATGAGCAGTTCTTC. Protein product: CAISELGLQNEQFF.

The chain's CDR3 is CASSSGFGYEQYF. For the CDR3, the DNA is TGTGCCAGTAGTAGCGGGTTCGGATACGAGCAGTACTTC. The V and J genes are TRBV19 and TRBJ2-7; TRBD2 is a possible D gene (5 bases). This CDR3 region has 13 residues. Deletions cut 4 bases from V and 4 bases from J, with 11 bases between. Germline V gene lookup returns CDR1 LNHDA and CDR2 SQIVND (reference sequence).